The rows below give T cell receptor beta chains drawn from one sample of a study of cytomegalovirus exposure and HLA in healthy donors. TCRdb keeps only in-frame clones here, not all; method: immunoSEQ multiplex PCR. The top ten hold approximately 3% of the sample, which has fewer than 130,000 clones, around 80% seen once. Sequencing was performed on PBMCs. The receptors here all came from a woman in her forties in good health and CMV-seronegative. Both conserved end residues are part of each CDR3. The D gene is left open where the match is weak. Not all rows give a size; the values are once, few, many and, for expanded clones, a class.

NA,TRBJ1-1,NA,14,TRBV5-1,TGCGCCAGCAGCTACAGGGCGAGCGACACTGAAGCTTTCTTT,CASSYRASDTEAFF
NA,TRBJ2-7,NA,12,TRBV28,TGTGCCAGCACTGCAGGGATCTACGAGCAGTACTTC,CASTAGIYEQYF
TRBD1,TRBJ2-6,NA,17,TRBV29-1,TGCAGCGTTGGGCATAGGGGGCTCGCGGCTGGGGCCAACGTCCTGACTTTC,CSVGHRGLAAGANVLTF
NA,TRBJ2-7,once,15,TRBV18,TGTGCCAGCTCATCACGGCAAAGTATCCGCTACGAGCAGTACTTC,CASSSRQSIRYEQYF
TRBD1,TRBJ1-5,NA,15,TRBV28,TGTGCCAGCAGCCAGATGACAGGGGGCAATCAGCCCCAGCATTTT,CASSQMTGGNQPQHF
TRBD1,TRBJ2-7,NA,14,TRBV23-1,TGCGCCAGCAGTCAATCGGACAGGGTAGAGCGGCAGTACTTC,CASSQSDRVERQYF
NA,TRBJ2-1,once,12,TRBV6-5,TGTGCCAGCAGTTTCCTGTCCGGGGTGCAGTTCTTC,CASSFLSGVQFF
NA,TRBJ1-4,NA,17,TRBV15,TGTGCCACCAGCACCACAGGGTCGAGGGCAACTAATGAAAAACTGTTTTTT,CATSTTGSRATNEKLFF
NA,TRBJ1-4,NA,12,TRBV10-2,TGCGCCAGCAGTCTGACTAATGAAAAACTGTTTTTT,CASSLTNEKLFF
NA,TRBJ1-2,few,10,TRBV20-1,TGCAGCCAGTCTAACTATGGCTACACCTTC,CSQSNYGYTF
TRBD1,TRBJ2-2,once,16,TRBV9,TGTGCCAGCAGCCTAACTGGGGACAGGGAAGCCGGGGAGCTGTTTTTT,CASSLTGDREAGELFF
NA,TRBJ1-4,NA,15,TRBV6-1,TGTGCCAGCAGTGAAGGAACGGGGGGAGGTGAAAAACTGTTTTTT,CASSEGTGGGEKLFF
NA,TRBJ2-2,NA,16,TRBV18,TGTGCCAGCTCACCACCCAGGGTTAGGGACACCGGGGAGCTGTTTTTT,CASSPPRVRDTGELFF
NA,TRBJ1-1,few,12,TRBV11-2,TGTGCCAGCAGCCCGCGAGTCACTGAAGCTTTCTTT,CASSPRVTEAFF
NA,TRBJ2-3,NA,15,TRBV2,TGTGCCAGCAGCGACCCCAGGGGCCACACAGATACGCAGTATTTT,CASSDPRGHTDTQYF
NA,TRBJ2-1,NA,13,TRBV28,TGTGCCAGCAGTTTAAGAGGGGGGGGTGAGCAGTTCTTC,CASSLRGGGEQFF
TRBD2,TRBJ2-7,NA,14,TRBV11-3,TGTGCCAGCAGCTCTACTAGCGGGAGTCGCGAGCAGTACTTC,CASSSTSGSREQYF
NA,TRBJ2-2,NA,13,TRBV27,TGTGCCAGCAGTTTTGCCAGGTCCGGGGAGCTGTTTTTT,CASSFARSGELFF
NA,TRBJ2-1,once,14,TRBV7-9,TGTTCCAGCAGCCGGCCTGGAAGAGGCAATGAGCAGTTCTTC,CSSSRPGRGNEQFF
NA,TRBJ2-1,NA,16,TRBV7-9,TGTGCCAGCAGTCCTTATAGGGGGGGCCCATACAATGAGCAGTTCTTC,CASSPYRGGPYNEQFF
NA,TRBJ2-2,NA,13,TRBV5-6,TGTGCCAGCAGCTTCGGGAACACCGGGGAGCTGTTTTTT,CASSFGNTGELFF
NA,TRBJ2-5,NA,14,TRBV6-5,TGTGCCAGCAGTTACGGCAGGGGTGAAGAGACCCAGTACTTC,CASSYGRGEETQYF
NA,TRBJ1-5,once,14,TRBV10-3,TGTGCCATCAGTGAGGGGGCAGGGGATCAGCCTCAGCATTTT,CAISEGAGDQPQHF
TRBD1,TRBJ2-1,NA,13,TRBV28,TGTGCCAGCAGGAGACAGGGTGACGATGAGCAGTTCTTC,CASRRQGDDEQFF